The present T cell receptor (beta chain) was sequenced within a study of metastatic and nonmetastatic thyroid tumors. Turning to the study itself: The authors compared repertoires across blood and tumor or nodule tissue from malignant and benign thyroid patients.

Points on this clone: The antigen is not known.

Patients were all untreated before their thyroid surgery. General study findings and limits: Malignant thyroid tumors reportedly exceeded benign nodules significantly in TCR beta diversity, with the difference appearing in blood and tumor.

Per the original methods: The study built a papillary thyroid cancer distant-metastasis classifier from CDR3 differences across clinicopathological groups. Via MiXCR, TCRdb re-called the PCR reads. These V and J calls derive from TCRdb rather than the authors' analysis. The data show roughly 90,000 clones, with about 15% seen just once and 3.6% held by the top ten. V was cut by 3 bases and J by 0 bases, with 12 bases left in between. The CDR3 is 17 residues long. Germline assignment: CDR1 KGHSH and CDR2 LQKENI. The clonotype originates from a female donor with papillary thyroid cancer or a benign thyroid nodule (not recorded which). Some clones in this sample may be carry-over from other donors' samples. The V gene is TRBV18, the J gene TRBJ2-6; D is perhaps TRBD2 (6 bases). The sequenced sample consisted of blood. The CDR3 is CASSPSGRNSGANVLTF. The CDR3 DNA sequence: TGTGCCAGCTCACCGTCAGGGAGGAACTCTGGGGCCAACGTCCTGACTTTC.